One T cell receptor (beta chain) is described in this entry. Its antigen is as yet unknown. One end of the junction does not line up with germline, which may come from a read error. These data belong to a study of cytomegalovirus exposure and HLA in healthy donors. Study-wide points: A later analysis showed TCR association rates differing by HLA locus, peaking at DRB1 and lowest at HLA-C.

Vbeta (60) and Jbeta (13) primers were used in the PCR. The repertoire was sequenced with immunoSEQ multiplex PCR; TCRdb's copy has only in-frame clones and lacks some. The repertoire consists of 130,000 or so clones, with roughly 80% occurring once and the leading ten covering roughly 2.1%. Germline V gene data show CDR1 as SEHNR and CDR2 as FQNEAQ (reference sequence). CDR3 size: 15 residues. Sequenced: PBMCs. The source is a woman aged 40 to 50 in good health and CMV-seropositive. The chain carries TRBV7-9 and TRBJ2-1; TRBD1 agrees at 10 bases. The DNA of the CDR3 is TGTTCCAGCAGCTTAGGGGACAGGGGATACGATGAGCAGTTCTTC. This gives the protein CSSSLGDRGYDEQFF.